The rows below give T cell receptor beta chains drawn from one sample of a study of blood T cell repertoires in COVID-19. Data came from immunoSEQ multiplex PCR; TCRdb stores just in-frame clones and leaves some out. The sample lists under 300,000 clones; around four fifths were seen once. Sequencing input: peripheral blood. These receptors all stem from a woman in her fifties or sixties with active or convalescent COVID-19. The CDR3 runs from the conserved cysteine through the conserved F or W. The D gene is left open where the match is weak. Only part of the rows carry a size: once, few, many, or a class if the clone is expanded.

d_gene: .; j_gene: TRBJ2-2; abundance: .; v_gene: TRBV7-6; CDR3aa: CASSPARGAGELFF; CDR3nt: TGTGCCAGCAGCCCAGCTCGGGGTGCCGGGGAGCTGTTTTTT
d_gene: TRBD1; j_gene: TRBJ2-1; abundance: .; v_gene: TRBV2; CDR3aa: CASRIYGTDPPSSYNEQFF; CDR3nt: TGTGCCAGCAGAATTTACGGGACAGACCCTCCTAGCTCCTACAATGAGCAGTTCTTC
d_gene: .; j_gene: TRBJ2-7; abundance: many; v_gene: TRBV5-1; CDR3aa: CASSLLRGSYEQYF; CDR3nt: TGCGCCAGCAGCTTGCTACGGGGGTCCTACGAGCAGTACTTC
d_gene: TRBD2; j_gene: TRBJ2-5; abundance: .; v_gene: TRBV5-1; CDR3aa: CASSLGTSGSGETQYF; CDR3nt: TGCGCCAGCAGCTTGGGGACTAGCGGGAGTGGAGAGACCCAGTACTTC
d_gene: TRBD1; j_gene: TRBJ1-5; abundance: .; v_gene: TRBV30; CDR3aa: CAWRGQGSNQPQHF; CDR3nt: TGTGCCTGGAGGGGACAGGGGAGCAATCAGCCCCAGCATTTT
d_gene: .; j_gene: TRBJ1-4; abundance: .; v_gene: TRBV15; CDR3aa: CATSRDVFATNEKLFF; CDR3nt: TGTGCCACCAGCAGAGACGTATTTGCAACTAATGAAAAACTGTTTTTT
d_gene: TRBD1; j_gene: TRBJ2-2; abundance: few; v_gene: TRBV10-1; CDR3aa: CASRDGQGPNTGELFF; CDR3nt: TGCGCCAGCAGGGATGGACAGGGCCCGAACACCGGGGAGCTGTTTTTT
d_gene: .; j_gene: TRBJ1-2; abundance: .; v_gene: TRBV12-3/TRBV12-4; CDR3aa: CASSPGVSSGYTF; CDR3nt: TGTGCCAGCAGCCCGGGAGTATCGAGTGGCTACACCTTC
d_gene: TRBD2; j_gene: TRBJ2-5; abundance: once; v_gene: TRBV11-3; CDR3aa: CASSLDGTSGRFGETQYF; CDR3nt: TGTGCCAGCAGCTTAGATGGGACTAGCGGGAGGTTCGGAGAGACCCAGTACTTC
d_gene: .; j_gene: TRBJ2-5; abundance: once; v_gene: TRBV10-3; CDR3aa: CAPGGPQETQYF; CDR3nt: TGTGCCCCAGGCGGGCCCCAAGAGACCCAGTACTTC
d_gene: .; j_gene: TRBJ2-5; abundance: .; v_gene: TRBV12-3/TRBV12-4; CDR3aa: CASSSYREETQYF; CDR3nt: TGTGCCAGCAGTTCATACAGGGAAGAGACCCAGTACTTC
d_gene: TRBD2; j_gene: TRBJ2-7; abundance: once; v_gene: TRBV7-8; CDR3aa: CASSTRLAGAEMEYEQYF; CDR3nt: TGTGCCAGCAGCACCCGACTAGCGGGAGCAGAAATGGAATACGAGCAGTACTTC
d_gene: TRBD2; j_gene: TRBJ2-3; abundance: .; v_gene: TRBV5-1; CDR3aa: CASSLVTSGRTDTQYF; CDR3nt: TGCGCCAGCAGCTTGGTAACTAGCGGGAGGACAGATACGCAGTATTTT